The present T cell receptor beta chain was sequenced within a study of cytomegalovirus exposure and HLA in healthy donors. General study points: As confirmed in vitro, a few CMV-associated chains were specific for CMV antigens. Roughly uniform depth of sequencing across donors was assumed in presence/absence analyses.

CDR1 and CDR2 from the germline V gene are SGHTA and FQGNSA. Trimming shortened V by 6 bases and J by 4 bases, and 13 bases separated the two germline ends. The CDR3 spans 14 residues. Turning to this clone: Its antigen is undetermined.

Primers included in the PCR were 60 Vbeta and 13 Jbeta primers. TCRdb's table, derived via immunoSEQ multiplex PCR, lists solely in-frame clones and lacks some. The table lists about 130,000 clones, 74% of them singletons. This chain joins TRBV7-2 and TRBJ2-1, with a weak D call TRBD2 (6 bases). The clonotype originates from a man aged 18 to 30 in good health and CMV-seropositive. Sequenced: PBMCs. The CDR3 sequence: CASSTGLSYNEQFF. In DNA form, the CDR3 reads TGTGCCAGCAGTACGGGACTCTCTTACAATGAGCAGTTCTTC.